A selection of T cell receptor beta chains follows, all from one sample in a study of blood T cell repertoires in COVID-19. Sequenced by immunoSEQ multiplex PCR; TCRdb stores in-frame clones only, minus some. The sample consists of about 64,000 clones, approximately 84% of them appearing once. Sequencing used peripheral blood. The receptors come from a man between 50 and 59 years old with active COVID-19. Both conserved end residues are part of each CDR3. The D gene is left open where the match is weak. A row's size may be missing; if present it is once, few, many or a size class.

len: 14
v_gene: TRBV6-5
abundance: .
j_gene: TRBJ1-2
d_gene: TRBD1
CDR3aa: CASSYRDRVYGYTF
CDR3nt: TGTGCCAGCAGTTACCGGGACAGGGTCTATGGCTACACCTTC

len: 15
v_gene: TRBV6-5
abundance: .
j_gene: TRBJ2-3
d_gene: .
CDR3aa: CASSYRSSQTDTQYF
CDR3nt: TGTGCCAGCAGTTACAGGTCTAGCCAGACAGATACGCAGTATTTT

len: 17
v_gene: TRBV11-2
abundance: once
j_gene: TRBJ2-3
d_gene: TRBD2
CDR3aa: CASSQLAGGIMTDTQYF
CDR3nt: TGTGCCAGCAGCCAACTAGCGGGAGGGATAATGACAGATACGCAGTATTTT

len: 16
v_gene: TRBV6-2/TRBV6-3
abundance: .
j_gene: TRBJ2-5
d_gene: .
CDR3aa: CASSYSASAIQETQYF
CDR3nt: TGTGCCAGCAGTTACTCGGCTAGCGCCATACAAGAGACCCAGTACTTC

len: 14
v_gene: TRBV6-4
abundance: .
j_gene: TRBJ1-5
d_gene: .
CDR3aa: CASSAFGAGQPQHF
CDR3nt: TGTGCCAGCAGTGCCTTTGGGGCAGGGCAGCCCCAGCATTTT

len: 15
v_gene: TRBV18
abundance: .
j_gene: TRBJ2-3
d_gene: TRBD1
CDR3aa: CASSTRRGPTDTQYF
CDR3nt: TGTGCCAGCTCAACCAGAAGGGGGCCCACAGATACGCAGTATTTT

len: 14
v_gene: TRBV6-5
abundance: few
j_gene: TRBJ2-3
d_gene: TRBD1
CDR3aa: CASTSGQGTDTQYF
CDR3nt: TGTGCCAGCACCTCCGGACAGGGCACAGATACGCAGTATTTT

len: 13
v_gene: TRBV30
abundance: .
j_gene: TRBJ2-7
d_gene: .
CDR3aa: CAWSVQMVYEQYF
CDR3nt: TGTGCCTGGAGTGTACAAATGGTCTACGAGCAGTACTTC

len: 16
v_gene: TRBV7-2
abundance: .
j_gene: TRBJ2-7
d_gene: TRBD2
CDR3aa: CASSLAGSGSSYEQYF
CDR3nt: TGTGCCAGCAGCTTAGCAGGTAGCGGGAGCTCCTACGAGCAGTACTTC

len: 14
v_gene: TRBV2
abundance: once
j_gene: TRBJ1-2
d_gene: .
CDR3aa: CASSEALGVYGYTF
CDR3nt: TGTGCCAGCAGTGAAGCCTTAGGAGTATATGGCTACACCTTC

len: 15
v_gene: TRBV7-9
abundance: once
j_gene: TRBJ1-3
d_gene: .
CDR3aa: CASSPNGVSGNTIYF
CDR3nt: TGTGCCAGCAGCCCAAACGGGGTCTCTGGAAACACCATATATTTT

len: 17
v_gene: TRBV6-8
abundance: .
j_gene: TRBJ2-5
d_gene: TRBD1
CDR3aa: CASTLSRTGKEGETQYF
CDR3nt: TGTGCCAGCACTCTATCCCGGACAGGGAAGGAGGGGGAGACCCAGTACTTC

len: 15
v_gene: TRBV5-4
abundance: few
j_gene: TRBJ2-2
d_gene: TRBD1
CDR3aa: CASATGTDNTGELFF
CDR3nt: TGTGCCAGCGCGACCGGGACAGACAACACCGGGGAGCTGTTTTTT

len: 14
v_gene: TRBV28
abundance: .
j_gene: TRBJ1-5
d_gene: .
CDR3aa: CASSIPTGEQPQHF
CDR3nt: TGTGCCAGCAGTATACCAACGGGGGAGCAGCCCCAGCATTTT

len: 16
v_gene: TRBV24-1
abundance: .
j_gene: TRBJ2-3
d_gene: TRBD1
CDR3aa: CATSDPTTGGGDTQYF
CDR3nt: TGTGCCACCAGTGACCCCACAACAGGGGGCGGAGATACGCAGTATTTT

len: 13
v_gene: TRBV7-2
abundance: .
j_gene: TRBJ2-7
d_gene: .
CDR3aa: CASSFGRSDEQYF
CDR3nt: TGTGCCAGCAGCTTTGGGAGATCGGACGAGCAGTACTTC

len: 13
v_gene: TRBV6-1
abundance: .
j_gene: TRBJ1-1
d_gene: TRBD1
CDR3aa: CASSDTRGTEAFF
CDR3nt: TGTGCCAGCAGTGATACCAGGGGGACTGAAGCTTTCTTT

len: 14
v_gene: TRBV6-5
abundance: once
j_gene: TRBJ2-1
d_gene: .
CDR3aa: CASSYTGVDNEQFF
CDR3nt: TGTGCCAGCAGTTACACCGGAGTAGACAATGAGCAGTTCTTC

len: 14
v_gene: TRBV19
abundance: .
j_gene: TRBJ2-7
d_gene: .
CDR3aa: CASNSRDSSYEQYF
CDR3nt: TGTGCCAGTAATTCGAGAGACAGCTCCTACGAGCAGTACTTC

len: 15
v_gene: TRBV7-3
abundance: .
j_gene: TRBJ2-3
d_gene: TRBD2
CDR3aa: CASSAGTSNIDTQYF
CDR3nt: TGTGCCAGCAGCGCGGGGACTAGCAACATAGATACGCAGTATTTT

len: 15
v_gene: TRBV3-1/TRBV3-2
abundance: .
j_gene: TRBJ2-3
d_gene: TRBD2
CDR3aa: CASTPTSGTADTQYF
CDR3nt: TGTGCCAGTACACCGACTAGCGGGACAGCAGATACGCAGTATTTT

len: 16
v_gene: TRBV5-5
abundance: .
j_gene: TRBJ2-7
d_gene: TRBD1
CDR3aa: CASSLTSGTGTREQYF
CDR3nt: TGTGCCAGCAGCTTGACGTCCGGGACAGGGACGCGAGAGCAGTACTTC

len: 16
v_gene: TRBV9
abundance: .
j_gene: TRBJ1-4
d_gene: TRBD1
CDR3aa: CASSVAPGQGSEKLFF
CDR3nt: TGTGCCAGCAGCGTAGCCCCAGGACAGGGGAGTGAAAAACTGTTTTTT

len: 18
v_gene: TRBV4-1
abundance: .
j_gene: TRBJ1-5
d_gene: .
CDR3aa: CASSHMVRTAFSNQPQHF
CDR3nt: TGCGCCAGCAGCCATATGGTCAGGACAGCGTTTAGCAATCAGCCCCAGCATTTT

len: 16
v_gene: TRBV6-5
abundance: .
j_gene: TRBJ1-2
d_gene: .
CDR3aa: CASSSPWEGESYGYTF
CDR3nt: TGTGCCAGCAGTTCTCCGTGGGAGGGCGAGAGCTATGGCTACACCTTC

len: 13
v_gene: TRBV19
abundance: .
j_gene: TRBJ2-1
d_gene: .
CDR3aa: CASGSSSYNEQFF
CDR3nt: TGTGCCAGCGGGAGCAGCTCCTACAATGAGCAGTTCTTC

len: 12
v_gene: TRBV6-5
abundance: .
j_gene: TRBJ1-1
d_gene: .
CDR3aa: CASSSPPGEAFF
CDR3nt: TGTGCCAGCAGTTCCCCCCCGGGTGAAGCTTTCTTT

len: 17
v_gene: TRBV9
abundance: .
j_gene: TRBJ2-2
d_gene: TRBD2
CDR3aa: CASSALAGGSNTGELFF
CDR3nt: TGTGCCAGCAGCGCCTTAGCGGGGGGCTCGAACACCGGGGAGCTGTTTTTT

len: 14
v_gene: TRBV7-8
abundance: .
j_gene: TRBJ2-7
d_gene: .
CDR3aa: CASSLYASSYEQYF
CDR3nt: TGTGCCAGCAGCTTATACGCGTCCTCCTACGAGCAGTACTTC

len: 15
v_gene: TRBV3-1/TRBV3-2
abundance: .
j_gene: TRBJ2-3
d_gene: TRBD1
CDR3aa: CASSPRTGGTDTQYF
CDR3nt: TGTGCCAGCAGCCCCCGGACAGGGGGCACAGATACGCAGTATTTT

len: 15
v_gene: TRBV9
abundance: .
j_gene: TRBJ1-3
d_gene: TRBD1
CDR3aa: CASSVGFTGENTIYF
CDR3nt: TGTGCCAGCAGCGTAGGATTTACAGGGGAAAACACCATATATTTT

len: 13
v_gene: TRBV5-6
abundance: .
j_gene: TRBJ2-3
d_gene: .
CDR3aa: CASSLVSEDTQYF
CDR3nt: TGTGCCAGCAGCTTGGTCAGTGAAGATACGCAGTATTTT

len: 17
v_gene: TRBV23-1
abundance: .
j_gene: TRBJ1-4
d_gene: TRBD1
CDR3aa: CASSQSGQGFRNEKLFF
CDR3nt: TGCGCCAGCAGTCAATCGGGACAGGGTTTCCGAAATGAAAAACTGTTTTTT

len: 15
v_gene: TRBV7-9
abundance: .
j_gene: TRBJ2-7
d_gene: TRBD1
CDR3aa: CASSSPTGGPYEQYF
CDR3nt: TGTGCCAGCAGCTCGCCGACAGGGGGCCCCTACGAGCAGTACTTC

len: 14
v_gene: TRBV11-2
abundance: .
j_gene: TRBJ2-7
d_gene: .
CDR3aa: CASSLDRDSARQYF
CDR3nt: TGTGCCAGCAGCTTAGATCGGGACTCCGCACGGCAGTACTTC

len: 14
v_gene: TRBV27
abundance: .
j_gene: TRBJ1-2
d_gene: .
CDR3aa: CASSFIGTIENYTF
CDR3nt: TGTGCCAGCAGTTTTATAGGGACAATCGAGAACTACACCTTC

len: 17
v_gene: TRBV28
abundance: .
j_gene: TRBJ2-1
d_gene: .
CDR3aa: CASSTWAEGRSYNEQFF
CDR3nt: TGTGCCAGCAGTACCTGGGCCGAGGGGAGGTCCTACAATGAGCAGTTCTTC

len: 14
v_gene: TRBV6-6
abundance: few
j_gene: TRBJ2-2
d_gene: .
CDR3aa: CASRGSRRAGELFF
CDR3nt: TGTGCCAGCAGGGGTTCACGGAGGGCCGGGGAGCTGTTTTTT

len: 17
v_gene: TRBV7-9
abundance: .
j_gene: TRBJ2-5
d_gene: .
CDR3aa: CASSLGLRERPQETQYF
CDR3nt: TGTGCCAGCAGCTTAGGGCTTCGGGAGAGACCGCAAGAGACCCAGTACTTC

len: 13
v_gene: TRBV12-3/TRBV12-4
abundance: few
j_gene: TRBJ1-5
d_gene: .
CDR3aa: CASSLDPGQPQHF
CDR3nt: TGTGCCAGCAGTCTTGACCCAGGACAGCCCCAGCATTTT

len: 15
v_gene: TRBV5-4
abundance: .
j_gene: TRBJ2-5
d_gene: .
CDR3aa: CASSGGGQMQETQYF
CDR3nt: TGTGCCAGCAGCGGGGGGGGGCAGATGCAAGAGACCCAGTACTTC

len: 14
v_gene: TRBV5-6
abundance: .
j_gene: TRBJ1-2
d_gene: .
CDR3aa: CASSLGALTVGYTF
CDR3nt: TGTGCCAGCAGCTTGGGGGCCCTGACGGTTGGCTACACCTTC

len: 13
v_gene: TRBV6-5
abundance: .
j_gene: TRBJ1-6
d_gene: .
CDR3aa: CASSYRETSPLHF
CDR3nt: TGTGCCAGCAGTTACAGGGAGACATCACCCCTCCACTTT

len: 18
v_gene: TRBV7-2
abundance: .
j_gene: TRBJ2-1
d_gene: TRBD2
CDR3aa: CASSLDQMPTSRNNEQFF
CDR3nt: TGTGCCAGCAGCCTAGACCAAATGCCGACTAGCCGGAACAATGAGCAGTTCTTC

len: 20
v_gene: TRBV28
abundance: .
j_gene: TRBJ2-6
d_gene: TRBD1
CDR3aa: CASSLSYGQGPLAGANVLTF
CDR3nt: TGTGCCAGCAGTTTATCCTACGGACAGGGGCCGCTGGCTGGGGCCAACGTCCTGACTTTC

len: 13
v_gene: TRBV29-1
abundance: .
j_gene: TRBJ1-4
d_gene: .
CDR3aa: CSVGGRANEKLFF
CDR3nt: TGCAGCGTGGGAGGGAGGGCTAATGAAAAACTGTTTTTT

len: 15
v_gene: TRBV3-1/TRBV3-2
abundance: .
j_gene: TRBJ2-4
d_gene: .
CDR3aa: CASSQRDIAKNIQYF
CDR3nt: TGTGCCAGCAGCCAGCGGGATATAGCCAAAAACATTCAGTACTTC

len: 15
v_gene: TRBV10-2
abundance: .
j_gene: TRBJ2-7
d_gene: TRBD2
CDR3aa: CASSETSGGAYEQYF
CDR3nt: TGCGCCAGCAGTGAGACTAGCGGGGGGGCCTACGAGCAGTACTTC

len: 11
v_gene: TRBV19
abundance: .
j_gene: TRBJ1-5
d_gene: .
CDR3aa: CASRATGPQHF
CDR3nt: TGTGCCAGTAGGGCCACAGGGCCCCAGCATTTT

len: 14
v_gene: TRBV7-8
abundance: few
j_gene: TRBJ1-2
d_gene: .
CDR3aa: CASSLDPRVYGYTF
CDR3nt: TGTGCCAGCAGCTTAGATCCGAGGGTATATGGCTACACCTTC

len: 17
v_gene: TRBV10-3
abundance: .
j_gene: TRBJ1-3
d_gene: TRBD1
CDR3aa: CAISDGTGPSSGNTIYF
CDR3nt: TGTGCCATCAGTGATGGGACAGGTCCGTCCTCTGGAAACACCATATATTTT

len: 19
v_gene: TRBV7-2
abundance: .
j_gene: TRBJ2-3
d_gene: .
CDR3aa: CASSRIVNFPGVSSDTQYF
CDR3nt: TGTGCCAGCAGCCGCATCGTCAACTTTCCAGGGGTCTCCTCAGATACGCAGTATTTT

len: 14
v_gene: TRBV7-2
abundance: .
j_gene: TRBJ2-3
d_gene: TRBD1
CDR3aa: CASSLGGGPDTQYF
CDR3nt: TGTGCCAGCAGCTTAGGAGGGGGCCCAGATACGCAGTATTTT